This is a list of T cell receptor beta chains from one sample in a study of early T cells in non-severe SARS-CoV-2 infection. TCRdb independently ran MiXCR on the 5' RACE reads; one entry per CDR3 protein. The sample holds under 140,000 distinct CDR3 sequences, 10% to 15% seen once. The specimen was whole blood, collected at baseline. The receptors shown here come from an adult who was a healthcare worker with PCR-confirmed SARS-CoV-2 infection or an uninfected control (not recorded which). CDR3s include the opening cysteine and the closing phenylalanine or tryptophan. D genes are given only for firm matches. A clone size is listed for some rows: how often the clone was seen (once, few, many), or a class if it is expanded.

J gene,D gene,CDR3 length,V gene,clone size,CDR3 DNA,CDR3 protein
TRBJ2-6,.,14,TRBV5-8,.,TGTGCCCAGTTATTGATTACTGGGGCCAACGTCCTGACTTTC,CAQLLITGANVLTF
TRBJ2-7,.,13,TRBV12-3/TRBV12-4,many,TGTGCCAGCAGTTTATGGGCAGTAAGCGAGCAGTACTTC,CASSLWAVSEQYF
TRBJ1-1,.,14,TRBV5-1,few,TGCGCCAGCAGCTTGAGCAGAATGAACACTGAAGCTTTCTTT,CASSLSRMNTEAFF
TRBJ2-5,.,14,TRBV20-1,few,TGCAGTGCTAGAGGTGGCCAGTCACGGACGACCCAGTACTTC,CSARGGQSRTTQYF
TRBJ1-1,.,12,TRBV5-4,.,TGTGCCAGCAGCTTGGACGACAGAGACGCTTTCTTT,CASSLDDRDAFF
TRBJ2-3,.,20,TRBV6-5,many,TGTGCCAGCAGTTACCGACCTACCCCGTTACAGGCTTCTAGCACAGATACGCAGTATTTT,CASSYRPTPLQASSTDTQYF
TRBJ2-1,.,15,TRBV19,.,TGTGCCAGTAGTATGAGTCGAAACTCCTACAATGAGCAGTTCTTC,CASSMSRNSYNEQFF
TRBJ2-2,.,13,TRBV9,.,TGTGCCAGCAGAGGAGGGAGAACCGGGGAGCTGTTTTTT,CASRGGRTGELFF
TRBJ1-1,.,16,TRBV27,few,TGTGCCAGCAGTTCCCTAAGGGCAGTCCGGTACACTGAAGCTTTCTTT,CASSSLRAVRYTEAFF
TRBJ1-1,.,15,TRBV11-2,few,TGTGCCAGCAGCTTACAGTGGCAGGTGAACACTGAAGCTTTCTTT,CASSLQWQVNTEAFF
TRBJ2-7,TRBD1,15,TRBV18,.,TGTGCCAGCTCACCAAGGGGACAGCTCTCCTACGAGCAGTACTTC,CASSPRGQLSYEQYF
TRBJ1-1,.,15,TRBV4-1,few,TGCGCCAGCAGCCAAGATCCGGCAGGAGGAACTGAAGCTTTCTTT,CASSQDPAGGTEAFF
TRBJ2-7,TRBD1,15,TRBV20-1,few,TGCAGTGCTTGGGACAGGGGGCTCTACTCCTACGAGCAGTACTTC,CSAWDRGLYSYEQYF
TRBJ1-2,TRBD1,14,TRBV7-8,few,TGTGCCAGCAGCCCACGACAGGGGTTAGATGGCTACACCTTC,CASSPRQGLDGYTF
TRBJ2-3,.,15,TRBV9,once,TGTGCCAGCAGCGTACTGGGGCATCGCACAGATACGCAGTATTTT,CASSVLGHRTDTQYF
TRBJ1-6,TRBD1,16,TRBV7-6,.,TGTGCCAGCAGCTTAGCCACGACAGGGTCAGGGTCACCCCTCCACTTT,CASSLATTGSGSPLHF
TRBJ2-1,TRBD2,16,TRBV12-3/TRBV12-4,.,TGTGCCAGCAGTGCGCGACTAGCGGGACCCTACAATGAGCAGTTCTTC,CASSARLAGPYNEQFF
TRBJ2-2,.,17,TRBV7-2,few,TGTGCCAGCAGCTCCCCCCGGGGGAGGCCGAACACCGGGGAGCTGTTTTTT,CASSSPRGRPNTGELFF
TRBJ1-1,.,15,TRBV14,few,TGTGCCAGCAGCCAAAGGGCCGTGACAAGCCTTGAAGCTTTCTTT,CASSQRAVTSLEAFF
TRBJ2-7,.,16,TRBV29-1,.,TGCAGCGTTGAAGGTCATCGCGAGGGAGTGGGCTACGAGCAGTACTTC,CSVEGHREGVGYEQYF
TRBJ1-5,TRBD1,14,TRBV7-8,many,TGTGCCAGCAGCTTACTGACAGGGGATCAGCCCCAGCATTTT,CASSLLTGDQPQHF
TRBJ1-1,.,11,TRBV6-6,few,TGTGCCAGCAGCGTACAGGGAACAGCTTTCTTT,CASSVQGTAFF
TRBJ2-7,.,15,TRBV5-1,.,TGCGCCAGCAGCTTGGTCGGCGCCGGCCAGTACGAGCAGTACTTC,CASSLVGAGQYEQYF
TRBJ2-3,.,13,TRBV3-1,once,TGTGCCAGCAGCCAAGAGGGAGGAGGTACGCAGTATTTT,CASSQEGGGTQYF
TRBJ2-1,.,16,TRBV6-1,.,TGTGCCAGCAAAGGGGGAGCCCCGAGCTCCTACAATGAGCAGTTCTTC,CASKGGAPSSYNEQFF
TRBJ2-1,TRBD1,17,TRBV9,few,TGTGCCAGCAGCGGTGGGACAGGGGCCAATCCGCTAAATGAGCAGTTCTTC,CASSGGTGANPLNEQFF
TRBJ2-1,TRBD1,15,TRBV19,few,TGTGCCAGTAGTATAACAGGGGGACCCCCCAATGAGCAGTTCTTC,CASSITGGPPNEQFF
TRBJ2-1,.,12,TRBV20-1,.,TGCAGTGCTAGAGAGGGGGGAAATGAGCAGTTCTTC,CSAREGGNEQFF
TRBJ2-7,TRBD1,14,TRBV5-5,few,TGTGCCAGCAGCTTGTGGGGACAGTCCTACGAGCAGTACTTC,CASSLWGQSYEQYF
TRBJ1-1,.,13,TRBV18,few,TGTGCCAGCTCCCCGTTGAGGGAGGCTGAAGCTTTCTTT,CASSPLREAEAFF
TRBJ2-7,.,15,TRBV28,few,TGTGCCAGCAGTCCTGGGACTCCAAGCTCCTACGAGCAGTACTTC,CASSPGTPSSYEQYF
TRBJ1-6,.,14,TRBV2,many,TGTGCCAGCAGTGAGGGGGGTATGGGCTCACCCCTCCACTTT,CASSEGGMGSPLHF
TRBJ1-1,.,13,TRBV29-1,.,TGCAGCGTTGGAGCCTTGTTGGGCACTGAAGCTTTCTTT,CSVGALLGTEAFF
TRBJ1-1,.,13,TRBV6-1,many,TGTGCCAGCAGTGGACAGCTTGACACTGAAGCTTTCTTT,CASSGQLDTEAFF
TRBJ1-3,.,15,TRBV12-3/TRBV12-4,.,TGTGCCAGCAGTCTATGGGACTTCTCTGGAAACACCATATATTTT,CASSLWDFSGNTIYF
TRBJ2-7,.,14,TRBV3-1,.,TGTGCCAGCAGCCACTTTCGCAGGGCCTACGAGCAGTACTTC,CASSHFRRAYEQYF
TRBJ1-2,TRBD1,15,TRBV2,many,TGTGCCAGCAGCCAAGGGACAGATACTAACTATGGCTACACCTTC,CASSQGTDTNYGYTF
TRBJ2-1,.,9,TRBV10-3,.,TGTGCCGTCGGAAATGAGCAGTTCTTC,CAVGNEQFF
TRBJ2-7,.,13,TRBV3-1,few,TGTGCCAGCAGCCAAGATCTCCTGGACGAGCAGTACTTC,CASSQDLLDEQYF
TRBJ2-7,TRBD1,14,TRBV6-1,few,TGTGCCAGCAGTAGAGAACAGGGGCCCTACGAGCAGTACTTC,CASSREQGPYEQYF
TRBJ1-2,TRBD1,12,TRBV29-1,.,TGCAGCGGCAGGGGGCGCGGGTATGGCTACACCTTC,CSGRGRGYGYTF
TRBJ2-3,TRBD2,16,TRBV6-5,.,TGTGCCAGCAGTCTCCTAATGGGCGGGAGAGGGAATACGCAGTATTTT,CASSLLMGGRGNTQYF
TRBJ2-1,TRBD2,22,TRBV7-9,few,TGTGCCAGCAGCTTAGGGATATTGGCTAGCGGGAGACGGTCGCGGGACATAGATGAGCAGTTCTTC,CASSLGILASGRRSRDIDEQFF
TRBJ2-2,TRBD2,16,TRBV28,few,TGTGCCAGCACCCCCGGGCCGGGAGGCTATGGCGGGGAGCTGTTTTTT,CASTPGPGGYGGELFF
TRBJ2-2,.,15,TRBV24-1,few,TGTGCCACCAGTGATTTTTGGCTGAACACCGGGGAGCTGTTTTTT,CATSDFWLNTGELFF
TRBJ2-3,TRBD2,15,TRBV6-5,.,TGTGCCAGCAGTTACGGGAGGGTCAACCCAGATACGCAGTATTTT,CASSYGRVNPDTQYF
TRBJ1-1,TRBD1,15,TRBV2,.,TGTGCCAGCAGTGAACAGGGACAGGGTTACACTGAAGCTTTCTTT,CASSEQGQGYTEAFF
TRBJ2-2,.,14,TRBV24-1,many,TGTGCCACCAGCTCGTCCCAGGGTACCGGGGAGCTGTTTTTT,CATSSSQGTGELFF
TRBJ2-3,.,14,TRBV25-1,.,TGTGCCAGCAGCGTAGCGACGGGGACAGATACGCAGTATTTT,CASSVATGTDTQYF
TRBJ2-1,.,11,TRBV2,.,TGTGCCAGCATGTCAGAGAATGAGCAGTTCTTC,CASMSENEQFF